Included here is one T cell receptor (beta chain) sequence, with context. The sample originates from a study of OX40 agonist ivuxolimab in advanced cancers. Using immunoSEQ multiplex PCR, the repertoire was profiled, and TCRdb retains in-frame clones only, with some absent. The table includes tens of thousands of clones, around 90% detected once. The clonotype originates from an adult with an advanced solid tumor such as melanoma, head and neck, liver or kidney cancer. Sample: CD4+ or CD8+ T cells sorted from blood, taken in a trial of the OX40 agonist ivuxolimab.

The CDR3 sequence: CASSLQAQGNEQFF. The CDR3 coding sequence is TGTGCCAGCAGCTTACAGGCTCAGGGGAATGAGCAGTTCTTC. V usage is TRBV7-9 and J usage is TRBJ2-1; D perhaps matches TRBD1 (6 bases). Germline V gene sequence: CDR1 SEHNR, CDR2 FQNEAQ (reference sequence). This CDR3 is 14 amino acids long. The V end was cut by 2 bases, the J end by 7 bases, with 12 bases between.